This T cell receptor (beta chain) was found in a study of immune evolution from preneoplasia to lung adenocarcinoma. The study, taken as a whole, reports: Normal lung had the highest top T cell clone frequencies.

On this clone: Its specificity is unknown.

Profiling relied on immunoSEQ multiplex PCR, and the TCRdb table lists in-frame clones only, not all of them. The repertoire has fewer than 4,500 clones, 79% of them found once; the top ten carry around 26%. The CDR3 totals 14 residues. Germline CDR1 and CDR2: SGHTA and FQGNSA. Trimming removed 8 bases at V and 3 bases at J, with 15 bases between. The chain couples TRBV7-2 to TRBJ2-3; D might be TRBD2 (7 bases). The sequence derives from a person between 35 and 65 years old with lung adenocarcinoma. Some clones in this sample may be carry-over from other donors' samples. Sequencing input: FFPE invasive lung adenocarcinoma tissue. Here the CDR3 reads CASARRGATDTQYF. The CDR3 DNA is TGTGCCAGCGCGCGTCGGGGGGCGACAGATACGCAGTATTTT.